This TCR beta chain is from a study of neurological immune-mediated disorders. Regarding time point: technical triplicate 3. Where libraries were unsorted, they were derived from 2 million PBMCs stored at -80 degrees C. There are 20 residues in the CDR3. It was by 5'RACE with 10-nucleotide random UMIs that the cDNA was made. TCRdb re-derived calls from the 5' RACE reads in MiXCR, one entry per CDR3 protein. The data show about 44,000 distinct CDR3 sequences, roughly 21% seen once. This clonotype was recorded many times. What was sequenced was PBMCs. This clonotype was sampled from a man aged 55 to 69 with HTLV-1-associated myelopathy (HAM/TSP). J is TRBJ2-1 and V is TRBV21-1; the table calls TRBD2, which could not be checked here. TRBV21-1 is described as a pseudogene. CDR3 bases: TGTGCCAGCAGCAATAGGTCGCCTAGCCCAGAATTAAGCTCCTACAATGAGCAGTTCTTC. Translating it yields CASSNRSPSPELSSYNEQFF.